This T cell receptor beta chain originates from a study of cytomegalovirus exposure and HLA in healthy donors. The PCR had 60 Vbeta and 13 Jbeta primers. The assay was immunoSEQ multiplex PCR, and TCRdb's table has in-frame clones only and misses some. This sample carries 150,000 to 200,000 clones, about three quarters of them seen once, and the ten largest clones take less than 1.1%. CDR3 length: 17 residues. Trimming took 5 bases from V and 7 from J; bases not matched to a gene: 10. Germline lookup yields CDR1 SGHVS and CDR2 FQNEAQ. In its sample, this clone was seen once. The sample taken for sequencing was PBMCs. The TCR comes from a woman in her thirties or forties in good health and CMV-seronegative. This chain uses TRBV7-8 with TRBJ2-2, with 13 bases matching TRBD2. The CDR3 sequence is CASSHRTSGSMVGELFF. The CDR3, as DNA: TGTGCCAGCAGCCATCGGACTAGCGGGAGTATGGTCGGGGAGCTGTTTTTT.